This T cell receptor beta chain was sequenced in a study of blood T cells in healthy people across ages. Study-level points and caveats: TCR beta diversity, measured per million T cells, fell in a roughly linear way with age. Naive and antigen-experienced cells were not separated, limiting conclusive comparison.

This clonotype was seen once. Its target is not known. Per-sample yields of isolated PBMCs were at least 7 million. Germline lookup yields CDR1 SGHRS and CDR2 YFSETQ. The CDR3 is 17 residues long. V was clipped by 0 bases and J by 8 bases, with 21 bases between them. The use of a sample-barcoded 5' primer and a J-beta primer mix characterized a second PCR of roughly 7 to 11 cycles. TCRdb independently ran MiXCR on the 5' RACE reads; one entry per CDR3 protein. The sample carries around 800,000 distinct CDR3 sequences, less than 70% recorded once. Sequenced material: blood. The clonotype was recovered from an elderly man in good health. J is TRBJ2-1 and V is TRBV5-1, with a tentative D call TRBD2 (6 bases). CDR3 loop: CASSLGSSARGVDEQFF. CDR3 DNA sequence: TGCGCCAGCAGCTTGGGGTCTAGCGCTAGAGGGGTCGATGAGCAGTTCTTC.